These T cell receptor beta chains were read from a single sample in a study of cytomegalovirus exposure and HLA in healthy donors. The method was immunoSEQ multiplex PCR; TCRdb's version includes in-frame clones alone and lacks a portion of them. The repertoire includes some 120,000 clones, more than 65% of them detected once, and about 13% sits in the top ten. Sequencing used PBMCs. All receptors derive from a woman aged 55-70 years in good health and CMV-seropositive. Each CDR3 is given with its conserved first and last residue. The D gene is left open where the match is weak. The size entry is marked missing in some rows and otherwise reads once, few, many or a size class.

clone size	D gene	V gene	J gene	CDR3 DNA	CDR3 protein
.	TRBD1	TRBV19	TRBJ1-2	TGTGCCAGTAGTCCGGGACAGGTTGGCTACACCTTC	CASSPGQVGYTF
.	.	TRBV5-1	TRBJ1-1	TGCGCCAGCAGCCGCACGGAGGGTACTGAAGCTTTCTTT	CASSRTEGTEAFF
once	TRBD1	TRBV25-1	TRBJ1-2	TGTGCCAGCAGCGGGACAGGGGAAGGCTACACCTTC	CASSGTGEGYTF
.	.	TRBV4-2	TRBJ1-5	TGTGCCAGCAGCCAAGATTGGTATGGGCACCAGCCCCAGCATTTT	CASSQDWYGHQPQHF
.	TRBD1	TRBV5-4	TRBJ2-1	TGTGCCAGCAGCGTGGACAGGGGATTCCCCAATGAGCAGTTCTTC	CASSVDRGFPNEQFF
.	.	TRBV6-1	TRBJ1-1	TGTGCCAGCAGTCAACAGACAGCTACCTACACTGAAGCTTTCTTT	CASSQQTATYTEAFF
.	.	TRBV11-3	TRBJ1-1	TGTGCCAGCAGCTTAATGGGGGGGAACACTGAAGCTTTCTTT	CASSLMGGNTEAFF
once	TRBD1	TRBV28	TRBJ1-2	TGTGCCAGCAGACCAGGGGGTCCCCTCGGCTACACCTTC	CASRPGGPLGYTF
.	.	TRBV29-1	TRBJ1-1	TGCAGCGTTGCGGACACGGAGGGGACTGAAGCTTTCTTT	CSVADTEGTEAFF
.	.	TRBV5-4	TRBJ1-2	TGTGCCAGCAGCTTGATCGGGGATCATGGCTACACCTTC	CASSLIGDHGYTF
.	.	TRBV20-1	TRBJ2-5	TGCAGTGCTAGTACACAAGAGACCCAGTACTTC	CSASTQETQYF
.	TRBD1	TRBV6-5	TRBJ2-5	TGTGCCAGCAGTTACTCAAGGGGCCCCAGGGGGGAGACCCAGTACTTC	CASSYSRGPRGETQYF
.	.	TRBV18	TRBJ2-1	TGTGCCAGCTCACCCGCCACGGGGGTGTACAATGAGCAGTTCTTC	CASSPATGVYNEQFF
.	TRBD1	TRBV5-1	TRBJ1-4	TGCGCCAGCAGCACACAGGGGATAAGTGAAAAACTGTTTTTT	CASSTQGISEKLFF
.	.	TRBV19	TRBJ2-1	TGTGCCAGTAGGAAGTCCCAGGACAGTACTTACAATGAGCAGTTCTTC	CASRKSQDSTYNEQFF
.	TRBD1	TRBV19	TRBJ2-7	TGTGCCAGTAGTATGGCCGGGACAGGGAACTACGAGCAGTACTTC	CASSMAGTGNYEQYF
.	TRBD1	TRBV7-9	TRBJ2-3	TGTTCCAGCAGCACAAGACAGGGTTACACAGATACGCAGTATTTT	CSSSTRQGYTDTQYF
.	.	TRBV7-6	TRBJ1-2	TGTGCCAGCAGCGCTCAGACGGGGAACTATGGCTACACCTTC	CASSAQTGNYGYTF
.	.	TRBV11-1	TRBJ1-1	TGTGCCAGCAGCCTAACAGAGAACACTGAAGCTTTCTTT	CASSLTENTEAFF
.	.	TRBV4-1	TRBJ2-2	TGCGCCAGCAGCCAAGATGGATACAGTCCCGGGGAGCTGTTTTTT	CASSQDGYSPGELFF
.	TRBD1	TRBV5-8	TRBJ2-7	TGTGCCAGCAGGTCCCGCGGACAGGGGTACGAGCAGTACTTC	CASRSRGQGYEQYF
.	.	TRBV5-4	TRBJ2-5	TGTGCCAGCAGCCCCCCTTCTAGGAGGGAGACCCAGTACTTC	CASSPPSRRETQYF
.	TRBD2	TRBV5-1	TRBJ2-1	TGCGCCAGCAGCTCTACAGCTAGCGGATTTTACAATGAGCAGTTCTTC	CASSSTASGFYNEQFF
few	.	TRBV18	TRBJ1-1	TGTGCCAGCTCACCGTCAGAGGGGGATGAAGCTTTCTTT	CASSPSEGDEAFF
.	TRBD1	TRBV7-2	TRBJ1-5	TGTGCCAGCAGCCCCCGGACAGGGCTTAGCAATCAGCCCCAGCATTTT	CASSPRTGLSNQPQHF
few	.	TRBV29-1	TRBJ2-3	TGCAGCGTCTCTAGCCTTTCTAGCACAGATACGCAGTATTTT	CSVSSLSSTDTQYF
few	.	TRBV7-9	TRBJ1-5	TGTGCCAGCAGCTTAGAAGTAGATCAGCCCCAGCATTTT	CASSLEVDQPQHF
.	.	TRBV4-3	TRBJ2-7	TGCGCCAGCAGCCAAGATGGACAGAGCTACGAGCAGTACTTC	CASSQDGQSYEQYF
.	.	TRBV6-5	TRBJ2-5	TGTGCCAGCAGTTACTCATCCCAGGACAAGGGTGGGGTCCAGTACTTC	CASSYSSQDKGGVQYF
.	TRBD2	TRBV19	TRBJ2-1	TGTGCCAGTAGTCCGCGGGGGGGAGCGGGTTACAATGAGCAGTTCTTC	CASSPRGGAGYNEQFF
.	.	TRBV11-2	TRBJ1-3	TGTGCCAGCAGCCCTGGGGTGTGGCGGGTAAACACCATATATTTT	CASSPGVWRVNTIYF
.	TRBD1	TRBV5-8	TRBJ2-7	TGTGCCAGCAGCCCACGGACAGGGAGCTCCTACGAGCAGTACTTC	CASSPRTGSSYEQYF
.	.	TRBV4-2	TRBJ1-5	TGTGCCAGCAGCCAATTCAGCGGGAATCAGCCCCAGCATTTT	CASSQFSGNQPQHF
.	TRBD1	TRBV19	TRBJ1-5	TGTGCCAGTAGTAACGACAGGGGGCCCCAGCATTTT	CASSNDRGPQHF
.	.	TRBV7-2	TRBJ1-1	TGTGCCAGCAGCCCCGTACAGGGTTCGGGCACTGAAGCTTTCTTT	CASSPVQGSGTEAFF
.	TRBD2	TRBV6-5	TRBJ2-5	TGTGCCAGCAGTTACGGTAGCGGCGGGAGTGGGGAGACCCAGTACTTC	CASSYGSGGSGETQYF
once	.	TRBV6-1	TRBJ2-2	TGTGCCAGCAGTGAAGGTGCAGGGGTAAACACCGGGGAGCTGTTTTTT	CASSEGAGVNTGELFF
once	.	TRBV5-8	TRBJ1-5	TGTGCCAGCAGCCCAGGACTGATTAATAGCAATCAGCCCCAGCATTTT	CASSPGLINSNQPQHF
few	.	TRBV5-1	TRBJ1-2	TGCGCCAGCAGCTCGGACAGCTCTCAGGGCTACACCTTC	CASSSDSSQGYTF
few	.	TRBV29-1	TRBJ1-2	TGCAGCGTTGAAGATGGGGGAGGTAGCTACACCTTC	CSVEDGGGSYTF
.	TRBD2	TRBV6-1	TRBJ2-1	TGTGCCAGCAGTGAACTAGCGGGGGCGAGTTCCTACAATGAGCAGTTCTTC	CASSELAGASSYNEQFF
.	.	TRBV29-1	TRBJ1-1	TGCAGCGTCAGGGCGAACACTGAAGCTTTCTTT	CSVRANTEAFF
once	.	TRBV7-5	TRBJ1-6	TGTGCCAGAAGCTCAACACCCTCCGAGGGACAGACTAATTCACCCCTCCACTTT	CARSSTPSEGQTNSPLHF
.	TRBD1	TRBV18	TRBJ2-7	TGTGCCAGCTCACCACAGGACAGGACCTACGAGCAGTACTTC	CASSPQDRTYEQYF
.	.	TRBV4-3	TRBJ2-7	TGCGCCAGCAGCCGTTTAGGCGGAACGGACTACGAGCAGTACTTC	CASSRLGGTDYEQYF
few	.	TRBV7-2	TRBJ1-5	TGTGCCAGCAGCCTAGGGGGGCTGAGGGGCAATCAGCCCCAGCATTTT	CASSLGGLRGNQPQHF
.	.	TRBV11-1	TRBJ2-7	TGTGCCAGCAGCCTGGGGTCAGGGGTATCCTACGAGCAGTACTTC	CASSLGSGVSYEQYF
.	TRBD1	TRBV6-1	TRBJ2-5	TGTGCCAGCAGTAATATGGACAGGGGGGTAGAGACCCAGTACTTC	CASSNMDRGVETQYF
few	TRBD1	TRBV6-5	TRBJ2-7	TGTGCCAGCAGCGGACTCACAGGGGCCTACGAGCAGTACTTC	CASSGLTGAYEQYF
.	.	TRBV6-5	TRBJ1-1	TGTGCCAGCAGTTACTCGAATCTCGGCACTGAAGCTTTCTTT	CASSYSNLGTEAFF
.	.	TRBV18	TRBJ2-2	TGTGCCAGCTCACCCGGACAAAACACCGGGGAGCTGTTTTTT	CASSPGQNTGELFF